This record concerns one T cell receptor beta chain sequence. These data belong to a study of PD-1 blockade in classical Hodgkin lymphoma. This CDR3 has 14 amino acids. The V gene lost 0 bases and the J gene lost 1 base, with 6 bases spanning the gap. Per the germline V gene, CDR1 is SEHNR and CDR2 is FQNEAQ (reference sequence). All trial patients relapsed after autologous stem cell transplantation. TCRdb's copy holds only in-frame clones and misses some; the assay was immunoSEQ multiplex PCR. The sample lists 70,000 to 80,000 clones, around 93% occurring once. This clonotype was sampled from a human donor with classical Hodgkin lymphoma. Source: peripheral blood mononuclear cells (PBMCs), taken at baseline. The chain uses TRBV7-9 and TRBJ1-1; D unclear. CDR3 nucleotide sequence: TGTGCCAGCAGCTTAGCGCAGTGGAACACTGAAGCTTTCTTT. Its translation: CASSLAQWNTEAFF.